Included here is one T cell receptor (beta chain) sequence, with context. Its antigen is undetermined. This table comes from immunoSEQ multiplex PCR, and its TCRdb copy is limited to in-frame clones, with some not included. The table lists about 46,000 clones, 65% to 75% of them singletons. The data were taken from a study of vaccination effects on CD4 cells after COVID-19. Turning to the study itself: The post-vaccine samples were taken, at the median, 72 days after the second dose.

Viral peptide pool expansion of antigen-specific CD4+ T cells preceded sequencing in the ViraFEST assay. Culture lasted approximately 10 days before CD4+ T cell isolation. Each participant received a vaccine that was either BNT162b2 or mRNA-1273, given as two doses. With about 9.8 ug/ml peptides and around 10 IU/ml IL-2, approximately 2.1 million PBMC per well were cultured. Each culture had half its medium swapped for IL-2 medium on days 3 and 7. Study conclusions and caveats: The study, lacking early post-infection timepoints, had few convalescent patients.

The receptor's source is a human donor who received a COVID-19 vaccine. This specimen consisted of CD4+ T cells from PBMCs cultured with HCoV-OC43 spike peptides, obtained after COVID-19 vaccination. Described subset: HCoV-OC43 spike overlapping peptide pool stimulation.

CDR3 sequence (DNA): TGTGCCAGCAGTGAAGCGCGGCTAGCGGGGGCCGGGTTCTTC. Its protein is CASSEARLAGAGFF. V usage is TRBV6-1 and J usage is TRBJ2-1; the match to TRBD2 covers 10 bases. Germline CDR1 reads MNHNS; CDR2 reads SASEGT. The trim removed 0 bases at V and 15 bases at J, leaving 8 bases unmatched. The CDR3 has 14 amino acids.